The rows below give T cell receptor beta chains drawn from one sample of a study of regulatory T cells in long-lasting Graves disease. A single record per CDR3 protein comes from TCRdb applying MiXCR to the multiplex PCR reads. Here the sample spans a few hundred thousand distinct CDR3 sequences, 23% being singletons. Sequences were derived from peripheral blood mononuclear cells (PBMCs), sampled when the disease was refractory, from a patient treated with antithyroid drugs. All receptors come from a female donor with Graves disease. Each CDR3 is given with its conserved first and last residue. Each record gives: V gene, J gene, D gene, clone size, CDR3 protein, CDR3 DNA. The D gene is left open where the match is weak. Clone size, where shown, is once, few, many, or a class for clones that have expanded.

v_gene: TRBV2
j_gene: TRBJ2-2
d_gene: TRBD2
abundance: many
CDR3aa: CASRPGTSGRHTGELFF
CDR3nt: TGTGCCAGCAGGCCCGGGACTAGCGGGAGACACACCGGGGAGCTGTTTTTT

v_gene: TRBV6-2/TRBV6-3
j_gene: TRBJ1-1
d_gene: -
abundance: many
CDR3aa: CASSYLGGSEAFF
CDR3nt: TGTGCCAGCAGTTACCTCGGGGGGTCTGAGGCTTTCTTT

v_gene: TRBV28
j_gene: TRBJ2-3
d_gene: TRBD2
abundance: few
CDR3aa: CASSPGTSGPDTQYF
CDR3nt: TGTGCCAGCAGTCCCGGGACTAGCGGTCCAGATACGCAGTATTTT

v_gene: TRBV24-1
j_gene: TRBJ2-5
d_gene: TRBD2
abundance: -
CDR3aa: CATSDFLAGDRETQYF
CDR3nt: TGTGCCACCAGTGATTTCCTAGCGGGAGATCGAGAGACCCAGTACTTC

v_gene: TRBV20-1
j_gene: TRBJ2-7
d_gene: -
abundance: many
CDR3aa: CSARDAGTQYEQYF
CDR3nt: TGCAGTGCTAGAGATGCCGGGACTCAGTACGAGCAGTACTTC

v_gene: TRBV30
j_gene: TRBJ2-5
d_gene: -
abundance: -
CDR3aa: CAWSVGSGKTQYF
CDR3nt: TGTGCCTGGAGTGTAGGGTCCGGCAAGACCCAGTACTTC

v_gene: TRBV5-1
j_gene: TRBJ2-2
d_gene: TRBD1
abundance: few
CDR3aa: CASSLRTGESGELFF
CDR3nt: TGCGCCAGCAGCTTGAGGACAGGGGAGTCCGGGGAGCTGTTTTTT

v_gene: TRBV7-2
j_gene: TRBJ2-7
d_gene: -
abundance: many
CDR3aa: CASSDAVGSYEQYF
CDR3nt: TGTGCCAGCAGCGACGCGGTCGGGAGCTACGAGCAGTACTTC

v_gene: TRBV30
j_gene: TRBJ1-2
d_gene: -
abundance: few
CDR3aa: CAWSVMSNYGYTF
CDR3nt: TGTGCCTGGAGTGTAATGAGTAACTATGGCTACACCTTC

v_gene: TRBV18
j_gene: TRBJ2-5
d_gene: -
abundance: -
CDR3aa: CASSRSHQEAQYF
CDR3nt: TGTGCCAGCAGCCGGTCCCACCAAGAGGCCCAGTACTTC

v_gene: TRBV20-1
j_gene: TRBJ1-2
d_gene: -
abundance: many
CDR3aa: CSASMRSNGYTF
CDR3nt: TGCAGTGCTAGTATGCGTTCTAATGGCTACACCTTC

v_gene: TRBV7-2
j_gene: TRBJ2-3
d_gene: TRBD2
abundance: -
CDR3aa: CASSPRIRLAGLTDTQYF
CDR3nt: TGTGCCAGCAGTCCGCGTATTCGACTAGCGGGCCTCACAGATACGCAGTATTTT

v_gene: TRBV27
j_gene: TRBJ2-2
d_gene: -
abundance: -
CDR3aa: CASSLSASAANTGELFF
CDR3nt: TGTGCCAGCAGTTTATCCGCCAGCGCCGCGAACACCGGGGAGCTGTTTTTT

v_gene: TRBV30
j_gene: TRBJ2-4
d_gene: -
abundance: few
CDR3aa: CAWSQRVGSFGAKNIQYF
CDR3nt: TGTGCCTGGAGTCAGAGGGTGGGGTCATTCGGAGCCAAAAACATTCAGTACTTC

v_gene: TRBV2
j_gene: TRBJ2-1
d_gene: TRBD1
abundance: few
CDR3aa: CASRRDRGWEQFF
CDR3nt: TGTGCCAGCAGGCGGGACAGGGGGTGGGAGCAGTTCTTC

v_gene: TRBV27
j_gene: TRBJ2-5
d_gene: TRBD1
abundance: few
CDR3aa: CASRGQGAGETQYF
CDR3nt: TGTGCCAGCAGGGGACAGGGGGCAGGGGAGACCCAGTACTTC